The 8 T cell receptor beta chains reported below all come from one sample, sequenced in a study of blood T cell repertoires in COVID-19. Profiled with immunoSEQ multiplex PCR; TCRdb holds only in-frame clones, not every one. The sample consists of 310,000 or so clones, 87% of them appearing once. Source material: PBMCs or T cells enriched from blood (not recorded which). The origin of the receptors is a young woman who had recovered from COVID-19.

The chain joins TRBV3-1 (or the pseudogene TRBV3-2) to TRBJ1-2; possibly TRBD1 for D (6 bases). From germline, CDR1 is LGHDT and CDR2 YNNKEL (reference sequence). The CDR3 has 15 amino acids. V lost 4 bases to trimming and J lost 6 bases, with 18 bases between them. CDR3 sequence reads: CASSRAEAGVDGYTF. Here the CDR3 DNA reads TGTGCCAGCAGCCGAGCAGAAGCAGGGGTCGATGGCTACACCTTC.

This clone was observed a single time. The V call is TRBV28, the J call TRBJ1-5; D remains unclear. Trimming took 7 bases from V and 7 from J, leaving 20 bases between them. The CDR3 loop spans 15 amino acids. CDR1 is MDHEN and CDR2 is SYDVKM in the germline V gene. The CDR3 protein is CASTYGGPRGQPQHF. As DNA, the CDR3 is TGTGCCAGCACCTATGGAGGGCCGCGCGGGCAGCCCCAGCATTTT.

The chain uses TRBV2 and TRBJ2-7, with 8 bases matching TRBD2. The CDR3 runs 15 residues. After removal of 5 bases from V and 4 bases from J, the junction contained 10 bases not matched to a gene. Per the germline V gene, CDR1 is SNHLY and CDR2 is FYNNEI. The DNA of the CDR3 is TGTGCCAGCAGTTCTAAGACTAGCGCAGATTACGAGCAGTACTTC. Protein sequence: CASSSKTSADYEQYF.

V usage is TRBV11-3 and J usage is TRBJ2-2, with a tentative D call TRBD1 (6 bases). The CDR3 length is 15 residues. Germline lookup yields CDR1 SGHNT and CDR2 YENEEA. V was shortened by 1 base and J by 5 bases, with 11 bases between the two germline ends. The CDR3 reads CASSLVVQGTGELFF. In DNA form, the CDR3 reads TGTGCCAGCAGCTTAGTAGTTCAGGGGACCGGGGAGCTGTTTTTT.

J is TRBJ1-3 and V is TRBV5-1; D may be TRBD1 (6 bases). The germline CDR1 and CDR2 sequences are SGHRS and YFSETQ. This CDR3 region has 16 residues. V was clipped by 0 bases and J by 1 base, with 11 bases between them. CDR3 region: CASSLGKGGSGNTIYF. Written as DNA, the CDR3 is TGCGCCAGCAGCTTGGGAAAAGGGGGATCTGGAAACACCATATATTTT.

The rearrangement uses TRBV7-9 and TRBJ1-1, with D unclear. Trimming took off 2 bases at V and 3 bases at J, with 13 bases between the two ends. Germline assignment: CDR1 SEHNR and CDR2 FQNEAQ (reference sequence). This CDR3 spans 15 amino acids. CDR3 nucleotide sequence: TGTGCCAGCAGCTTAAGGTCGGGAACGGACACTGAAGCTTTCTTT. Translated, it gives CASSLRSGTDTEAFF.

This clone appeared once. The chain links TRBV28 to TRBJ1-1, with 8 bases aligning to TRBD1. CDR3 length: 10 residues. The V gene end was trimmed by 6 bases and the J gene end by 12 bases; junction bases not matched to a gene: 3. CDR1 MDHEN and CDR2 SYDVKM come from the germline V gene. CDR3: CASRRTGTFF. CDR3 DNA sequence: TGTGCCAGCAGAAGGACAGGGACTTTCTTT. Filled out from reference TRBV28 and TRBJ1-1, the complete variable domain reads DVKVTQSSRYLVKRTGEKVFLECVQDMDHENMFWYRQDPGLGLRLIYFSYDVKMKEKGDIPEGYSVSREKKERFSLILESASTNQTSMYLCASRRTGTFFGQGTRLTVV.

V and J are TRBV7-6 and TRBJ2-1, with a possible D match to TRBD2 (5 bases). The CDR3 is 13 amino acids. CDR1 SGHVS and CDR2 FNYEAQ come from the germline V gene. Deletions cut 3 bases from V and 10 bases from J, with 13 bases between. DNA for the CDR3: TGTGCCAGCAGCTTGCCAGGAACGGGGGAGCAGTTCTTC. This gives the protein CASSLPGTGEQFF.